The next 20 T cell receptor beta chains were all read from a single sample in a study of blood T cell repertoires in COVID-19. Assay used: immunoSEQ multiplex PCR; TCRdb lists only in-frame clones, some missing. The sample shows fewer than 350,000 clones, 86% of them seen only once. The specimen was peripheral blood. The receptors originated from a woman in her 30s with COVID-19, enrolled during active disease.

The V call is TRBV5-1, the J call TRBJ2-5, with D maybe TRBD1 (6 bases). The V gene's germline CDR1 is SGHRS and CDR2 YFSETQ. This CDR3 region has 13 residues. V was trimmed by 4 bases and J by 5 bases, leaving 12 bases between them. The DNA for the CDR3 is TGCGCCAGCAGCACCAGGGGCCTGGAGACCCAGTACTTC. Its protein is CASSTRGLETQYF.

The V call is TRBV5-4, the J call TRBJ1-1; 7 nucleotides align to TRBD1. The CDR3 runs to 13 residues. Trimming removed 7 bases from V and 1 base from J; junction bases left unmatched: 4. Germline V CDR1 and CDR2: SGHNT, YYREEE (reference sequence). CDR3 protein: CASHRGTNTEAFF. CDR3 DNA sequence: TGTGCCAGCCACAGGGGTACGAACACTGAAGCTTTCTTT. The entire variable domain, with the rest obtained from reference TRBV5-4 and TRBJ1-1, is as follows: ETGVTQSPTHLIKTRGQQVTLRCSSQSGHNTVSWYQQALGQGPQFIFQYYREEENGRGNFPPRFSGLQFPNYSSELNVNALELDDSALYLCASHRGTNTEAFFGQGTRLTVV.

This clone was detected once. CDR3 region: CASSGLDRTGPLYEQYF. The CDR3 nucleotides read TGTGCCAGCAGCGGACTTGACCGTACAGGGCCTCTCTACGAGCAGTACTTC. V is TRBV28 and J is TRBJ2-7, with D perhaps matching TRBD1 (6 bases). This CDR3 comprises 17 residues. Trimming left V 6 bases short and J 3 bases short, with 24 bases between. Germline V gene lookup returns CDR1 MDHEN and CDR2 SYDVKM.

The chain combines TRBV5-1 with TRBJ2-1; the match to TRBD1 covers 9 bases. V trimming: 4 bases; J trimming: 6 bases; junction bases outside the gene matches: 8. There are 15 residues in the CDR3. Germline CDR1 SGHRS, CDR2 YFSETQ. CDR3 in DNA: TGCGCCAGCAGCCCCGGGACAGGGTCTCTCAATGAGCAGTTCTTC. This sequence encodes CASSPGTGSLNEQFF.

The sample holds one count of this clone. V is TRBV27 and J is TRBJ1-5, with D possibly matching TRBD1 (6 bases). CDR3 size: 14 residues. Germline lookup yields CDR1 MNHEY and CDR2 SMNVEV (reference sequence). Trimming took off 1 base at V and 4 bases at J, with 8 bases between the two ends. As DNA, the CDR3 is TGTGCCAGCAGTTTATTCAGGGGTAATCAGCCCCAGCATTTT. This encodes CASSLFRGNQPQHF.

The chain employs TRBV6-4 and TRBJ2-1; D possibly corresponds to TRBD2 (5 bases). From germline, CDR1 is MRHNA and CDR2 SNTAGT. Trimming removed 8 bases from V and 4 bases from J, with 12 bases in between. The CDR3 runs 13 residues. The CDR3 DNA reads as TGTGCCAGCTGGGAGACTCGTTACAATGAGCAGTTCTTC. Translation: CASWETRYNEQFF.

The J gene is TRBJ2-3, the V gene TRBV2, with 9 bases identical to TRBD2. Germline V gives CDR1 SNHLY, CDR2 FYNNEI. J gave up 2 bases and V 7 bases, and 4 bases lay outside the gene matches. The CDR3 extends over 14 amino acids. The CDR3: CASTGTSPTDTQYF. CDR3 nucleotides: TGTGCCAGCACTGGGACTAGCCCCACAGATACGCAGTATTTT.

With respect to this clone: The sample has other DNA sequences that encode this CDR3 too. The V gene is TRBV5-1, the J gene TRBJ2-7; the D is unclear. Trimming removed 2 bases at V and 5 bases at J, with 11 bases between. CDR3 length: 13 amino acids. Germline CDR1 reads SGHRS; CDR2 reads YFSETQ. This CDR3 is CASSLGQRDEQYF. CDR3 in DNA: TGCGCCAGCAGCTTAGGCCAACGGGACGAGCAGTACTTC.

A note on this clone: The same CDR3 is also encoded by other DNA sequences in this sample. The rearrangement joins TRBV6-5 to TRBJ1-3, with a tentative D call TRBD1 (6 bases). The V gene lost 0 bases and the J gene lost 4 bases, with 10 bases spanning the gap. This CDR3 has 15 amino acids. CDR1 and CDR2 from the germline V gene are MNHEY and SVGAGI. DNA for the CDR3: TGTGCCAGCAGTTACTCGAGGGGGTCGGGAAACACCATATATTTT. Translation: CASSYSRGSGNTIYF.

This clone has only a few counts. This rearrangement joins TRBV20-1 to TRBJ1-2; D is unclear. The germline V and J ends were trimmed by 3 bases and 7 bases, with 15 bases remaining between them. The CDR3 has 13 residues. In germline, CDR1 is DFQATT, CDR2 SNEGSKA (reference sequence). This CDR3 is CSASLRVPSGYTF. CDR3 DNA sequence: TGCAGTGCTAGTTTGAGAGTGCCGAGTGGCTACACCTTC.

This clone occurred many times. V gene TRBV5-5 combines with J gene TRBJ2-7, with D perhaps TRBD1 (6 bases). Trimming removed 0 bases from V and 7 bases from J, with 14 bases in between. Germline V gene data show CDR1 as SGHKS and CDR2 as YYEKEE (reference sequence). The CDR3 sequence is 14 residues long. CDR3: CASSLGTDTLEQYF. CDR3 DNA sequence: TGTGCCAGCAGCTTGGGGACAGACACCCTGGAGCAGTACTTC.

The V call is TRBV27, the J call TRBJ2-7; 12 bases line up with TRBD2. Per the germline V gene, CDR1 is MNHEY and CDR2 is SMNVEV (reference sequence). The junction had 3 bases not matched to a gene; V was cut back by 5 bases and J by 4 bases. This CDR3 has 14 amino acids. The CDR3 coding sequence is TGTGCCAGCAGTATGACTAGCGGGGGTTACGAGCAGTACTTC. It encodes CASSMTSGGYEQYF.

DNA for the CDR3: TGTGCCAGCAGCTTGGGTGGCTTGGGGGGGGAGCCCCAGCATTTT. Translated, it gives CASSLGGLGGEPQHF. The V and J genes are TRBV5-5 and TRBJ1-5; weak D call: TRBD1 (5 bases). Trimming cost V 0 bases and J 8 bases, with 15 bases left between them. This CDR3 contains 15 residues. Looked up from germline, CDR1 is SGHKS and CDR2 is YYEKEE (reference sequence).

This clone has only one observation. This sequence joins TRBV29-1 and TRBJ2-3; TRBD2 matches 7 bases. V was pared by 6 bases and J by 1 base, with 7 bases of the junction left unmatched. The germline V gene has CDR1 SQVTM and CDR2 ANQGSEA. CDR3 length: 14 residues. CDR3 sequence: CSVEGRGRTDTQYF. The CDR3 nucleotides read TGCAGCGTGGAGGGGAGGGGCCGCACAGATACGCAGTATTTT.

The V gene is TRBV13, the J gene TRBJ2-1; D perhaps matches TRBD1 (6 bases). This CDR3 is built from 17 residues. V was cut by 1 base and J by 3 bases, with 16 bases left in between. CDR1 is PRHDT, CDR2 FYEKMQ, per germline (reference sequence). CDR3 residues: CASSLVYAGDGYNEQFF. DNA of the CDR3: TGTGCCAGCAGCTTAGTTTATGCAGGGGATGGCTACAATGAGCAGTTCTTC.

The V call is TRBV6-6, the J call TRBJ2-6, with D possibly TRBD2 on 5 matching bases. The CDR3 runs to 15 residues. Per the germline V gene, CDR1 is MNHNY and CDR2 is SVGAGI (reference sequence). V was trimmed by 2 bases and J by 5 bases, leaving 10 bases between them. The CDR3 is CASSYAEGRANVLTF. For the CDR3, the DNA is TGTGCCAGCAGTTACGCAGAGGGTAGGGCCAACGTCCTGACTTTC.

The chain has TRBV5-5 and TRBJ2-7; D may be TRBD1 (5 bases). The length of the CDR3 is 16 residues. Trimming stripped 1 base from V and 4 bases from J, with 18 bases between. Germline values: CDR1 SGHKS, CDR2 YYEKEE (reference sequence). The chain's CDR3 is CASSLSPRQRSYEQYF. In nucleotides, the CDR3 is TGTGCCAGCAGCTTGTCCCCGAGACAGCGATCGTACGAGCAGTACTTC.

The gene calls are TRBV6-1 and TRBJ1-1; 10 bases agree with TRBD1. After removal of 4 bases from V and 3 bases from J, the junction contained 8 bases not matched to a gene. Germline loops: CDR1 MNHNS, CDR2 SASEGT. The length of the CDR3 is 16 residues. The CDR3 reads CASSARQGARYTEAFF. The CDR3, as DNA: TGTGCCAGCAGTGCTAGACAGGGGGCTCGTTACACTGAAGCTTTCTTT.

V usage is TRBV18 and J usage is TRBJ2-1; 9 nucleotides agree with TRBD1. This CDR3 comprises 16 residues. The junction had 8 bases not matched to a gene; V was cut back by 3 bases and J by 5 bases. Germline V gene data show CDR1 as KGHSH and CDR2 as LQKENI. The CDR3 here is CASSPGTGRAHNEQFF. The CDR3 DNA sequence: TGTGCCAGCTCACCCGGGACAGGGCGAGCTCACAATGAGCAGTTCTTC.

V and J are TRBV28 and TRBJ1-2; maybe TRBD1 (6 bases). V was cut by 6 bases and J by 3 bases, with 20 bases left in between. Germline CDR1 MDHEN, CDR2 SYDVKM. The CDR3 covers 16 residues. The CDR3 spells CASSPNTWGTYYGYTF. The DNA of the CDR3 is TGTGCCAGCAGCCCGAACACGTGGGGGACATACTATGGCTACACCTTC.